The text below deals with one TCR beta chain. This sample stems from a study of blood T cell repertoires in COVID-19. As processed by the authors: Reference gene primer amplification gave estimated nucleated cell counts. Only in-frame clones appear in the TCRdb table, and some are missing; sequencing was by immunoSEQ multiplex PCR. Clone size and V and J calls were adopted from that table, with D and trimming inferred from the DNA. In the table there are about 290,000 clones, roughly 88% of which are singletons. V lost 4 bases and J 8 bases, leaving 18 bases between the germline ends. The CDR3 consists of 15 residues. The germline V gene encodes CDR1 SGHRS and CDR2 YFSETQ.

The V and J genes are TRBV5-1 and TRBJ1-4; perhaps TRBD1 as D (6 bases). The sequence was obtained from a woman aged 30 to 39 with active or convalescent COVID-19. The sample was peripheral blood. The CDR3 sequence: CASSDVRGGREKLFF. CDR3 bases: TGCGCCAGCAGCGATGTCCGCGGGGGGCGAGAAAAACTGTTTTTT.